A selection of T cell receptor beta chains follows, all from one sample in a study of T cell repertoires in cytomegalovirus infection. TCRdb ran MiXCR on the reads and lists one entry per CDR3 protein. Here the sample spans a few hundred thousand distinct CDR3 sequences, 17% being singletons. The sequenced sample was PBMCs. These receptors were taken from a human donor in good health (CMV status not recorded). Some clones in this sample may be carry-over from other donors' samples. Both conserved end residues are part of each CDR3. The order of the fields is clone size, CDR3 length, D gene, V gene, J gene, CDR3 protein, CDR3 DNA. D genes are given only for firm matches. The size field is filled for only some rows; it gives once, few, many or a size class.

clone size: many; CDR3 length: 13; D gene: TRBD1; V gene: TRBV7-6; J gene: TRBJ2-5; CDR3 protein: CASSFTGGETQYF; CDR3 DNA: TGTGCCAGCAGCTTCACAGGGGGAGAGACCCAGTACTTC
clone size: few; CDR3 length: 12; D gene: .; V gene: TRBV7-9; J gene: TRBJ1-5; CDR3 protein: CASSLSRGPQHF; CDR3 DNA: TGTGCCAGCAGCTTATCACGAGGCCCCCAGCATTTT
clone size: .; CDR3 length: 14; D gene: TRBD1; V gene: TRBV20-1; J gene: TRBJ2-2; CDR3 protein: CSARGDRNTGELFF; CDR3 DNA: TGCAGTGCTAGGGGGGACAGGAACACCGGGGAGCTGTTTTTT
clone size: many; CDR3 length: 14; D gene: .; V gene: TRBV7-2; J gene: TRBJ2-5; CDR3 protein: CASSRGGGHETQYF; CDR3 DNA: TGTGCCAGCAGCCGAGGGGGTGGTCACGAGACCCAGTACTTC
clone size: .; CDR3 length: 15; D gene: .; V gene: TRBV28; J gene: TRBJ1-1; CDR3 protein: CASSPFQGSRTEAFF; CDR3 DNA: TGTGCCAGCAGTCCCTTCCAGGGGAGTCGCACTGAAGCTTTCTTT
clone size: .; CDR3 length: 15; D gene: .; V gene: TRBV12-3/TRBV12-4; J gene: TRBJ2-2; CDR3 protein: CASGRGRGNTGELFF; CDR3 DNA: TGTGCCAGCGGCCGGGGCAGGGGGAACACCGGGGAGCTGTTTTTT
clone size: few; CDR3 length: 13; D gene: .; V gene: TRBV11-2; J gene: TRBJ2-5; CDR3 protein: CASSSPSRETQYF; CDR3 DNA: TGTGCCAGCAGCTCCCCAAGTAGGGAGACCCAGTACTTC
clone size: many; CDR3 length: 15; D gene: TRBD1; V gene: TRBV7-2; J gene: TRBJ1-6; CDR3 protein: CASSPGGTYNSPLHF; CDR3 DNA: TGTGCCAGCAGCCCAGGGGGGACCTATAATTCACCCCTCCACTTT
clone size: many; CDR3 length: 17; D gene: .; V gene: TRBV7-2; J gene: TRBJ1-3; CDR3 protein: CASSLRVQDHSGNTIYF; CDR3 DNA: TGTGCCAGCAGCTTAAGGGTTCAGGATCACTCTGGAAACACCATATATTTT
clone size: .; CDR3 length: 17; D gene: TRBD1; V gene: TRBV5-6; J gene: TRBJ2-1; CDR3 protein: CASSRVGTGGSYNEQFF; CDR3 DNA: TGTGCCAGCAGCAGAGTAGGCACAGGGGGGTCCTACAATGAGCAGTTCTTC
clone size: few; CDR3 length: 14; D gene: .; V gene: TRBV28; J gene: TRBJ1-2; CDR3 protein: CASSSHPRDYGYTF; CDR3 DNA: TGTGCCAGCAGTTCCCATCCCAGGGATTATGGCTACACCTTC
clone size: .; CDR3 length: 14; D gene: .; V gene: TRBV20-1; J gene: TRBJ2-5; CDR3 protein: CSARDAVAQETQYF; CDR3 DNA: TGCAGTGCTAGAGATGCGGTAGCGCAAGAGACCCAGTACTTC
clone size: .; CDR3 length: 15; D gene: TRBD2; V gene: TRBV7-2; J gene: TRBJ2-7; CDR3 protein: CASSSNPSGGREQYF; CDR3 DNA: TGTGCCAGCAGCTCCAACCCTAGCGGGGGGCGGGAGCAGTACTTC
clone size: many; CDR3 length: 12; D gene: .; V gene: TRBV7-2; J gene: TRBJ1-1; CDR3 protein: CASSPINTEAFF; CDR3 DNA: TGTGCCAGCAGCCCGATAAACACTGAAGCTTTCTTT
clone size: few; CDR3 length: 15; D gene: TRBD1; V gene: TRBV6-5; J gene: TRBJ1-1; CDR3 protein: CASSLWTGEGAEAFF; CDR3 DNA: TGTGCCAGCAGTCTCTGGACAGGGGAGGGGGCTGAAGCTTTCTTT
clone size: many; CDR3 length: 13; D gene: .; V gene: TRBV5-4; J gene: TRBJ1-1; CDR3 protein: CASSLDRDLEAFF; CDR3 DNA: TGTGCCAGCAGCTTGGACAGGGACCTTGAAGCTTTCTTT
clone size: .; CDR3 length: 14; D gene: .; V gene: TRBV25-1; J gene: TRBJ1-1; CDR3 protein: CASSGSGTGTEAFF; CDR3 DNA: TGTGCCAGCAGTGGTTCCGGGACTGGGACTGAAGCTTTCTTT
clone size: .; CDR3 length: 16; D gene: TRBD1; V gene: TRBV5-6; J gene: TRBJ1-5; CDR3 protein: CASSSFDRVNNQPQHF; CDR3 DNA: TGTGCCAGCAGCTCCTTCGACAGGGTAAACAATCAGCCCCAGCATTTT
clone size: few; CDR3 length: 14; D gene: .; V gene: TRBV28; J gene: TRBJ1-2; CDR3 protein: CASSPRGARDGYTF; CDR3 DNA: TGTGCCAGCAGTCCCCGGGGCGCCCGGGATGGCTACACCTTC
clone size: many; CDR3 length: 17; D gene: TRBD1; V gene: TRBV7-2; J gene: TRBJ2-5; CDR3 protein: CASSLIGTGVMGETQYF; CDR3 DNA: TGTGCCAGCAGCTTAATCGGGACAGGGGTGATGGGGGAGACCCAGTACTTC
clone size: .; CDR3 length: 14; D gene: TRBD1; V gene: TRBV7-4; J gene: TRBJ2-1; CDR3 protein: CASSPGQGAYEQFF; CDR3 DNA: TGTGCCAGCAGCCCGGGACAGGGGGCCTATGAGCAGTTCTTC
clone size: .; CDR3 length: 16; D gene: .; V gene: TRBV24-1; J gene: TRBJ2-3; CDR3 protein: CATSSGVNGRLDTQYF; CDR3 DNA: TGTGCCACCAGCTCCGGGGTGAACGGACGCCTTGATACGCAGTATTTT
clone size: .; CDR3 length: 14; D gene: .; V gene: TRBV6-2/TRBV6-3; J gene: TRBJ2-4; CDR3 protein: CASRDDNSRNIQYF; CDR3 DNA: TGTGCCAGCAGGGACGACAACTCGCGGAACATTCAGTACTTC
clone size: few; CDR3 length: 15; D gene: TRBD1; V gene: TRBV6-6; J gene: TRBJ1-1; CDR3 protein: CASSYSNRGSTEAFF; CDR3 DNA: TGTGCCAGCAGTTACTCAAACAGGGGATCCACTGAAGCTTTCTTT
clone size: many; CDR3 length: 15; D gene: .; V gene: TRBV6-1; J gene: TRBJ1-6; CDR3 protein: CASSDGHRVSSPLHF; CDR3 DNA: TGTGCCAGCAGTGATGGACACCGAGTTTCTTCACCCCTCCACTTT
clone size: few; CDR3 length: 16; D gene: .; V gene: TRBV19; J gene: TRBJ2-6; CDR3 protein: CASTAGVNSGANVLTF; CDR3 DNA: TGTGCCAGTACTGCAGGGGTGAACTCTGGGGCCAACGTCCTGACTTTC
clone size: .; CDR3 length: 14; D gene: .; V gene: TRBV13; J gene: TRBJ1-1; CDR3 protein: CASSQGRPNTEAFF; CDR3 DNA: TGTGCCAGCAGCCAGGGGCGGCCGAACACTGAAGCTTTCTTT
clone size: once; CDR3 length: 12; D gene: .; V gene: TRBV29-1; J gene: TRBJ2-7; CDR3 protein: CSVAVSSYEQYF; CDR3 DNA: TGCAGCGTTGCGGTCAGCTCCTACGAGCAGTACTTC
clone size: .; CDR3 length: 13; D gene: .; V gene: TRBV20-1; J gene: TRBJ1-2; CDR3 protein: CSASSGDGQLDTF; CDR3 DNA: TGCAGTGCTAGCAGTGGGGACGGACAGTTGGACACCTTC
clone size: .; CDR3 length: 14; D gene: .; V gene: TRBV10-3; J gene: TRBJ2-1; CDR3 protein: CAISRDSTVGEQFF; CDR3 DNA: TGTGCCATCAGCAGGGACTCCACGGTGGGTGAGCAGTTCTTC
clone size: many; CDR3 length: 17; D gene: .; V gene: TRBV28; J gene: TRBJ1-5; CDR3 protein: CASSLSTALGDNQPQHF; CDR3 DNA: TGTGCCAGCAGTTTATCGACAGCCCTTGGGGACAATCAGCCCCAGCATTTT
clone size: .; CDR3 length: 15; D gene: TRBD1; V gene: TRBV7-9; J gene: TRBJ2-5; CDR3 protein: CASSGGQGVQETQYF; CDR3 DNA: TGTGCCAGCAGCGGCGGACAGGGGGTCCAAGAGACCCAGTACTTC
clone size: .; CDR3 length: 13; D gene: .; V gene: TRBV5-1; J gene: TRBJ1-2; CDR3 protein: CASREAVGTGYTF; CDR3 DNA: TGCGCCAGCAGAGAGGCGGTGGGTACAGGCTACACCTTC
clone size: few; CDR3 length: 14; D gene: .; V gene: TRBV27; J gene: TRBJ1-1; CDR3 protein: CASSLGRGSTEAFF; CDR3 DNA: TGTGCCAGCAGTTTGGGCAGGGGTTCGACTGAAGCTTTCTTT
clone size: many; CDR3 length: 16; D gene: .; V gene: TRBV7-2; J gene: TRBJ1-2; CDR3 protein: CASSPTAQGRGYGYTF; CDR3 DNA: TGTGCCAGCAGCCCTACCGCTCAGGGTCGGGGCTATGGCTACACCTTC
clone size: .; CDR3 length: 16; D gene: TRBD1; V gene: TRBV5-1; J gene: TRBJ1-4; CDR3 protein: CASSLGSGQGREKLFF; CDR3 DNA: TGCGCCAGCAGCTTGGGATCGGGACAGGGGCGTGAAAAACTGTTTTTT
clone size: many; CDR3 length: 13; D gene: .; V gene: TRBV12-3/TRBV12-4; J gene: TRBJ2-7; CDR3 protein: CASRLASDYEQYF; CDR3 DNA: TGTGCCAGCAGACTTGCTAGCGATTACGAGCAGTACTTC
clone size: .; CDR3 length: 13; D gene: .; V gene: TRBV6-1; J gene: TRBJ2-4; CDR3 protein: CASSPGVLDIQYF; CDR3 DNA: TGTGCCAGCAGCCCAGGGGTTTTGGACATTCAGTACTTC
clone size: .; CDR3 length: 16; D gene: .; V gene: TRBV15; J gene: TRBJ1-2; CDR3 protein: CATSRDVGGVSYGYTF; CDR3 DNA: TGTGCCACCAGCAGAGACGTCGGGGGGGTATCCTATGGCTACACCTTC
clone size: many; CDR3 length: 14; D gene: .; V gene: TRBV7-9; J gene: TRBJ1-3; CDR3 protein: CASSYPGARNTIYF; CDR3 DNA: TGTGCCAGCAGCTATCCGGGAGCAAGAAACACCATATATTTT
clone size: .; CDR3 length: 14; D gene: .; V gene: TRBV20-1; J gene: TRBJ2-7; CDR3 protein: CSARGPRLPYEQYF; CDR3 DNA: TGCAGTGCTAGGGGACCTCGACTCCCCTACGAGCAGTACTTC
clone size: many; CDR3 length: 17; D gene: TRBD2; V gene: TRBV28; J gene: TRBJ2-2; CDR3 protein: CASSLRTSTFNTGELFF; CDR3 DNA: TGTGCCAGCAGTTTACGGACTAGCACCTTTAACACCGGGGAGCTGTTTTTT
clone size: .; CDR3 length: 18; D gene: TRBD2; V gene: TRBV19; J gene: TRBJ2-7; CDR3 protein: CASSIFAGGQSPYYEQYF; CDR3 DNA: TGTGCCAGTAGTATTTTTGCGGGGGGTCAATCCCCTTACTACGAGCAGTACTTC
clone size: many; CDR3 length: 15; D gene: TRBD1; V gene: TRBV7-2; J gene: TRBJ2-5; CDR3 protein: CASSSRDRGGGTQYF; CDR3 DNA: TGTGCCAGCAGCTCGAGGGACAGGGGTGGTGGGACCCAGTACTTC
clone size: few; CDR3 length: 17; D gene: TRBD1; V gene: TRBV20-1; J gene: TRBJ1-5; CDR3 protein: CSARTGDSLYSNQPQHF; CDR3 DNA: TGCAGTGCTAGAACCGGGGACAGCCTATATAGCAATCAGCCCCAGCATTTT
clone size: few; CDR3 length: 15; D gene: TRBD1; V gene: TRBV6-6; J gene: TRBJ2-7; CDR3 protein: CASRSEGALIYEQYF; CDR3 DNA: TGTGCCAGCAGGTCAGAGGGGGCTCTTATCTACGAGCAGTACTTC
clone size: many; CDR3 length: 16; D gene: .; V gene: TRBV12-3/TRBV12-4; J gene: TRBJ2-1; CDR3 protein: CASSFSGSPPYNEQFF; CDR3 DNA: TGTGCCAGCAGTTTCAGCGGTAGCCCCCCATACAATGAGCAGTTCTTC
clone size: many; CDR3 length: 17; D gene: .; V gene: TRBV7-8; J gene: TRBJ2-1; CDR3 protein: CASSLARWTPHYNEQFF; CDR3 DNA: TGTGCCAGCAGCTTAGCGCGCTGGACTCCGCACTACAATGAGCAGTTCTTC
clone size: many; CDR3 length: 12; D gene: .; V gene: TRBV7-2; J gene: TRBJ2-1; CDR3 protein: CASSSPRNEQFF; CDR3 DNA: TGTGCCAGCAGCTCCCCCCGCAATGAGCAGTTCTTC
clone size: .; CDR3 length: 14; D gene: TRBD2; V gene: TRBV6-2/TRBV6-3; J gene: TRBJ2-5; CDR3 protein: CASASGGAGETQYF; CDR3 DNA: TGTGCCAGCGCTAGCGGGGGGGCCGGAGAGACCCAGTACTTC
clone size: .; CDR3 length: 16; D gene: .; V gene: TRBV7-8; J gene: TRBJ1-5; CDR3 protein: CASSLAAGPPDQPQHF; CDR3 DNA: TGTGCCAGCAGCTTAGCGGCAGGTCCACCCGATCAGCCCCAGCATTTT